This T cell receptor (beta chain) was retrieved from a study of immune evolution from preneoplasia to lung adenocarcinoma. TCRdb's table, derived via immunoSEQ multiplex PCR, lists solely in-frame clones and lacks some. The sample contains more than 3,500 clones, 80% to 90% of which appear only once. Sequences were obtained from FFPE minimally invasive lung adenocarcinoma tissue. This clonotype was obtained from a donor older than 65 with lung adenocarcinoma.

In DNA, the CDR3 is TGTGCCAGCAGCTTAGTGTGGGATGGGGGATTGGGCTATGGCTACACCTTC. It translates to CASSLVWDGGLGYGYTF. V is TRBV7-6 and J is TRBJ1-2; tentative D call: TRBD1 (5 bases). The V and J ends lost 1 base and 4 bases respectively, with 19 bases between them. This CDR3 contains 17 residues. From germline, CDR1 is SGHVS and CDR2 FNYEAQ. Full variable domain (outside the CDR3, taken from reference TRBV7-6 and TRBJ1-2): GAGVSQSPRYKVTKRGQDVALRCDPISGHVSLYWYRQALGQGPEFLTYFNYEAQQDKSGLPNDRFSAERPEGSISTLTIQRTEQRDSAMYRCASSLVWDGGLGYGYTFGSGTRLTVV.